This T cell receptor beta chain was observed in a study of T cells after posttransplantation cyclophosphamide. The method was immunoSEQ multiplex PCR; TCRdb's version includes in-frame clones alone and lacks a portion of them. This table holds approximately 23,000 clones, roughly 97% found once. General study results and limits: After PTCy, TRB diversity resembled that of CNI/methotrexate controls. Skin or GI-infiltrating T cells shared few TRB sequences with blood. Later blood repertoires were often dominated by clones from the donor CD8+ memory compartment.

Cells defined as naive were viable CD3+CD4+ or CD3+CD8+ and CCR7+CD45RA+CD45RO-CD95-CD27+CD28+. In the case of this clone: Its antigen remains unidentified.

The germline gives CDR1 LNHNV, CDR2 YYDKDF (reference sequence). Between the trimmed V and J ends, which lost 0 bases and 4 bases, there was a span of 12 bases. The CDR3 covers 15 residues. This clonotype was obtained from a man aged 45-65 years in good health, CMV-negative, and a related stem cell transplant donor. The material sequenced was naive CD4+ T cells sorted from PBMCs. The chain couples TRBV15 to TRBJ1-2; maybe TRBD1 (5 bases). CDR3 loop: CATSRDLVGAYGYTF. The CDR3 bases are TGTGCCACCAGCAGAGATCTGGTAGGGGCCTATGGCTACACCTTC.